Listed below are T cell receptor beta chains from one sample, sequenced in a study of cytomegalovirus exposure and HLA in healthy donors. Using immunoSEQ multiplex PCR, the repertoire was profiled, and TCRdb retains in-frame clones only, with some absent. Among approximately 160,000 clones listed, about 63% were seen once. The source material was PBMCs. Receptors originate from a woman aged 40-49 years in good health and CMV-seropositive. Each CDR3 is given with its conserved first and last residue. A D gene is named only where the DNA matches it firmly. Clone size is given for some rows only: seen once, a few or many times, or a class if the clone is expanded.

D: NA
J: TRBJ1-6
V: TRBV19
size: once
CDR3: CASSINRGVTGSPLHF
DNA: TGTGCCAGTAGTATAAATCGGGGGGTAACTGGATCACCCCTCCACTTT

D: TRBD2
J: TRBJ2-3
V: TRBV2
size: NA
CDR3: CASSLNAGGNTDTQYF
DNA: TGTGCCAGCAGCCTCAACGCGGGGGGGAACACAGATACGCAGTATTTT

D: NA
J: TRBJ1-1
V: TRBV12-5
size: NA
CDR3: CASRTANTEAFF
DNA: TGTGCAAGCCGGACAGCGAACACTGAAGCTTTCTTT

D: TRBD1
J: TRBJ2-7
V: TRBV11-3
size: few
CDR3: CASSPGQGEQYF
DNA: TGTGCCAGCAGCCCGGGACAGGGAGAGCAGTACTTC

D: NA
J: TRBJ1-1
V: TRBV11-3
size: NA
CDR3: CASSLYRDTEAFF
DNA: TGTGCCAGCAGCTTATACAGGGACACTGAAGCTTTCTTT

D: NA
J: TRBJ2-7
V: TRBV7-2
size: once
CDR3: CASSLTGYEQYF
DNA: TGTGCCAGCAGCTTGACAGGCTACGAGCAGTACTTC

D: TRBD2
J: TRBJ2-1
V: TRBV9
size: once
CDR3: CASSVATSGRYEQFF
DNA: TGTGCCAGCAGCGTAGCGACTAGCGGGAGGTATGAGCAGTTCTTC

D: NA
J: TRBJ1-4
V: TRBV10-3
size: NA
CDR3: CAISFSDSEKLFF
DNA: TGTGCCATCAGTTTTTCGGATAGCGAAAAACTGTTTTTT

D: NA
J: TRBJ1-1
V: TRBV2
size: once
CDR3: CASSDSTPMNTEAFF
DNA: TGTGCCAGCAGTGATTCAACACCGATGAACACTGAAGCTTTCTTT

D: TRBD2
J: TRBJ2-7
V: TRBV4-2
size: few
CDR3: CASSQGSGRIMREQYF
DNA: TGTGCCAGCAGCCAAGGTAGCGGGAGGATTATGAGGGAGCAGTACTTC

D: NA
J: TRBJ2-5
V: TRBV29-1
size: NA
CDR3: CSVEGRASLETQYF
DNA: TGCAGCGTTGAAGGGCGGGCGTCACTAGAGACCCAGTACTTC

D: NA
J: TRBJ1-1
V: TRBV7-2
size: NA
CDR3: CASSLYRVGNTEAFF
DNA: TGTGCCAGCAGCTTATACAGGGTCGGGAACACTGAAGCTTTCTTT

D: NA
J: TRBJ2-7
V: TRBV11-2
size: NA
CDR3: CASSLDLTLYEQYF
DNA: TGTGCCAGCAGCTTAGATCTGACTCTCTACGAGCAGTACTTC

D: NA
J: TRBJ2-1
V: TRBV5-1
size: NA
CDR3: CASSPGVADNEQFF
DNA: TGCGCCAGCAGCCCCGGTGTAGCGGACAATGAGCAGTTCTTC

D: TRBD2
J: TRBJ2-7
V: TRBV11-2
size: NA
CDR3: CASSKGGGGGSYEQYF
DNA: TGTGCCAGCAGCAAGGGTGGCGGGGGAGGCTCCTACGAGCAGTACTTC

D: TRBD1
J: TRBJ2-1
V: TRBV6-5
size: few
CDR3: CASTTGGRNEQFF
DNA: TGTGCCAGCACCACAGGGGGCAGGAATGAGCAGTTCTTC

D: TRBD2
J: TRBJ2-7
V: TRBV9
size: NA
CDR3: CASSGGGGSDEQYF
DNA: TGTGCCAGCAGCGGAGGCGGGGGGTCGGACGAGCAGTACTTC

D: TRBD2
J: TRBJ2-7
V: TRBV14
size: NA
CDR3: CASSVTSGSEQYF
DNA: TGTGCCAGCAGCGTTACTAGCGGGAGCGAGCAGTACTTC

D: NA
J: TRBJ2-1
V: TRBV19
size: NA
CDR3: CASSTWDGGISGGTEQFF
DNA: TGTGCCAGTAGTACTTGGGACGGCGGGATTTCGGGCGGGACGGAGCAGTTCTTC

D: TRBD2
J: TRBJ2-2
V: TRBV10-1
size: few
CDR3: CASPSGMNTGELFF
DNA: TGCGCCAGCCCTAGCGGGATGAACACCGGGGAGCTGTTTTTT

D: NA
J: TRBJ2-7
V: TRBV28
size: NA
CDR3: CASRGDTSYEQYF
DNA: TGTGCCAGCAGAGGGGACACGAGTTACGAGCAGTACTTC

D: NA
J: TRBJ1-6
V: TRBV30
size: NA
CDR3: CAWSVRAGFRPLHF
DNA: TGTGCCTGGAGTGTACGGGCGGGATTTAGGCCCCTCCACTTT

D: NA
J: TRBJ1-1
V: TRBV28
size: once
CDR3: CASSGQMNTEAFF
DNA: TGTGCCAGCAGCGGACAGATGAACACTGAAGCTTTCTTT

D: NA
J: TRBJ1-2
V: TRBV19
size: NA
CDR3: CASSIAQQGNYGYTF
DNA: TGTGCCAGTAGTATAGCCCAGCAGGGGAACTATGGCTACACCTTC

D: TRBD2
J: TRBJ2-5
V: TRBV6-1
size: NA
CDR3: CASRVGLARETQYF
DNA: TGTGCCAGCAGGGTAGGACTAGCGCGTGAAACCCAGTACTTC

D: NA
J: TRBJ1-1
V: TRBV6-6
size: NA
CDR3: CASSYQNTEAFF
DNA: TGTGCCAGCAGTTACCAGAACACTGAAGCTTTCTTT